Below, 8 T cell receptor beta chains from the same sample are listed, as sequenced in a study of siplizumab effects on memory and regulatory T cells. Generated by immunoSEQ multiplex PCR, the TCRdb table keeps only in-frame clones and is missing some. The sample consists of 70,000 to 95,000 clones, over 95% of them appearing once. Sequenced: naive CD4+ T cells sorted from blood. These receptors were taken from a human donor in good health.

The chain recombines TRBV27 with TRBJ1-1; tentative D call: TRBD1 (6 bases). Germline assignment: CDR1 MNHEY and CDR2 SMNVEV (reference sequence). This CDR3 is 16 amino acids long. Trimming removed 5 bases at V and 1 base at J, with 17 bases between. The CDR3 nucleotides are TGTGCCAGCAGTCTGATCAGGGGTGCCCAGAACACTGAAGCTTTCTTT. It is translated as CASSLIRGAQNTEAFF.

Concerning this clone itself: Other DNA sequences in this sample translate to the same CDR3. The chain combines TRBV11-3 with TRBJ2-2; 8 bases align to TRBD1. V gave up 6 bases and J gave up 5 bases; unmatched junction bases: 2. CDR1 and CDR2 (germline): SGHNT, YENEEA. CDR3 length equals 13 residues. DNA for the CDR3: TGTGCCAGCAGTTACAGGGGGACCGGGGAGCTGTTTTTT. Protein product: CASSYRGTGELFF.

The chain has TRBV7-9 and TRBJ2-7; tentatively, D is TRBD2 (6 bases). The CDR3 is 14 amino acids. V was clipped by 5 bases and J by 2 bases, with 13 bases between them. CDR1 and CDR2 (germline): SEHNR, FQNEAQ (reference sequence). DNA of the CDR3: TGTGCCAGCAGCCAAGGAGGGGCTGCCTACGAGCAGTACTTC. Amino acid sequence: CASSQGGAAYEQYF.

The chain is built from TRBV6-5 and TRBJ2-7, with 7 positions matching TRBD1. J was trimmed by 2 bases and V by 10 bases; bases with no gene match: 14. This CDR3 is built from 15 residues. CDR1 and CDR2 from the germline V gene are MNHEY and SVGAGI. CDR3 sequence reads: CATLEDREGTYEQYF. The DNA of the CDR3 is TGTGCCACCCTAGAAGACAGGGAAGGAACCTACGAGCAGTACTTC.

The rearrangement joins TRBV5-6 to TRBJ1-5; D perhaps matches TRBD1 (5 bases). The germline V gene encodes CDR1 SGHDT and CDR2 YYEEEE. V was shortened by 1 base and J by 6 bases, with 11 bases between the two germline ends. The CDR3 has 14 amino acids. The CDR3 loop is CASSLYGAGQPQHF. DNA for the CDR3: TGTGCCAGCAGCTTGTACGGGGCCGGTCAGCCCCAGCATTTT.

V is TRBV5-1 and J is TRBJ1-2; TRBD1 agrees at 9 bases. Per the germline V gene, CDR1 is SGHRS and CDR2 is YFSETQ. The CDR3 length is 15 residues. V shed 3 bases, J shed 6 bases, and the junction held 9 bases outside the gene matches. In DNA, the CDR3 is TGCGCCAGCAGCTCCCGTACAGGGGGCGCGGATGGCTACACCTTC. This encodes CASSSRTGGADGYTF.

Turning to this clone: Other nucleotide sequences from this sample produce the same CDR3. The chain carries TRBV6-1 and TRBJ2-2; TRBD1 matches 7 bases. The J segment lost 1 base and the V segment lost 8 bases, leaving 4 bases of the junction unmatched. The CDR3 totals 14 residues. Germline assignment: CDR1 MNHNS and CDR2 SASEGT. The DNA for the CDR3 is TGTGCCAGCTCAAGGGACAGGAACACCGGGGAGCTGTTTTTT. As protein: CASSRDRNTGELFF.

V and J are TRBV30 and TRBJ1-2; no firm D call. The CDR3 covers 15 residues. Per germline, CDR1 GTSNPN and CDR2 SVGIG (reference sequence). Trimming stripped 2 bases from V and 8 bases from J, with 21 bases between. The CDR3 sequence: CAWSQKPTPGGGYTF. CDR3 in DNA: TGTGCCTGGAGTCAAAAACCCACCCCGGGAGGAGGCTACACCTTC. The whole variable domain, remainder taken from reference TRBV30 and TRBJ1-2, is SQTIHQWPATLVQPVGSPLSLECTVEGTSNPNLYWYRQAAGRGLQLLFYSVGIGQISSEVPQNLSASRPQDRQFILSSKKLLLSDSGFYLCAWSQKPTPGGGYTFGSGTRLTVV.